This T cell receptor beta chain appears in the sequencing data of a study of blood T cells in healthy people across ages. Study summary: Template switching caught about one barcoded beta molecule for each two T cells. General observations from the study: In long-lived donors, naive CD4+ cell counts and diversity exceeded those of aged donors.

Primed by a sample-barcoded 5' primer and a J-beta primer mix, a second PCR proceeded for about 6 to 12 cycles. Each cDNA molecule, via a template-switch adaptor with 12 random nucleotides, was tagged. TCRdb re-analysed the 5' RACE reads in MiXCR, keeping a single row per CDR3 protein. This table holds 1.5 million to 2 million distinct CDR3 sequences, approximately 30% found once. This CDR3 spans 14 amino acids. The V end was cut by 1 base, the J end by 2 bases, with 12 bases between. Germline CDR1 is DFQATT and CDR2 is SNEGSKA (reference sequence). Roughly 9.2 milliliters of peripheral blood were drawn from each donor into EDTA-treated tubes. Worth noting for this clonotype: Its antigen is not known.

This chain joins TRBV20-1 and TRBJ2-7; no reliable D call. Source material: blood. The clonotype comes from a woman younger than 45 in good health. CDR3 residues: CSARGWVDPYEQYF. CDR3 in DNA: TGCAGTGCTAGAGGGTGGGTGGACCCCTACGAGCAGTACTTC.